These 26 T cell receptor beta chains came from one sample sequenced in a study of T-cell memory formation after mild COVID-19. Each CDR3 protein is one row after TCRdb ran MiXCR on the 5' RACE reads. The sample carries around 250,000 distinct CDR3 sequences, roughly 15% recorded once. The sample consisted of PBMCs or a T cell subset sorted from them (not recorded which). The receptors originated from an adult woman who had mild COVID-19 (a few samples of this study predate the infection). Cell type and time point are not known.

This clonotype came up a few times. This chain joins TRBV7-9 and TRBJ2-3; TRBD2 aligns across 12 bases. Trimming at V came to 5 bases and at J to 2 bases, leaving 2 bases not matched to a gene. Germline V gene lookup returns CDR1 SEHNR and CDR2 FQNEAQ (reference sequence). The CDR3 runs to 15 residues. The CDR3: CASSRLAGDTDTQYF. The DNA of the CDR3 is TGTGCCAGCAGCAGACTAGCGGGGGACACAGATACGCAGTATTTT.

The chain is built from TRBV7-9 and TRBJ2-1, with D perhaps being TRBD1 or TRBD2 (5 bases each). Germline CDR1 and CDR2: SEHNR and FQNEAQ (reference sequence). Trimming pared 5 bases from V and 0 bases from J, leaving 11 bases between. This CDR3 spans 15 amino acids. The DNA of the CDR3 is TGTGCCAGCAGCCAGATGGGACGCTCCTACAATGAGCAGTTCTTC. This gives the protein CASSQMGRSYNEQFF.

As regards this clonotype: One end of the junction fails to match germline, which may point to a read error. The V gene is TRBV30, the J gene TRBJ2-1; D not resolved. The CDR3 is 10 amino acids. From germline, CDR1 is GTSNPN and CDR2 SVGIG (reference sequence). The CDR3 reads CAWNMGSTLF. The CDR3 region has the DNA TGTGCCTGGAACATGGGCAGTACGCTCTTC. The variable domain in full, completed from reference TRBV30 and TRBJ2-1, reads SQTIHQWPATLVQPVGSPLSLECTVEGTSNPNLYWYRQAAGRGLQLLFYSVGIGQISSEVPQNLSASRPQDRQFILSSKKLLLSDSGFYLCAWNMGSTLFGPGTRLTVL.

This clonotype was observed a few times. The chain carries TRBV5-1 and TRBJ2-3; TRBD1 agrees at 10 bases. V was pared by 5 bases and J by 1 base, with 7 bases of the junction left unmatched. The germline CDR1 and CDR2 sequences are SGHRS and YFSETQ. The CDR3 length is 16 residues. The CDR3 region is CASSRDRGGGTDTQYF. The CDR3 DNA reads as TGCGCCAGCAGTCGGGACAGGGGAGGTGGCACAGATACGCAGTATTTT.

The sample holds a few counts of this clonotype. V is TRBV24-1 and J is TRBJ2-1, with 11 bases lining up with TRBD2. Trimming took 2 bases from V and 2 from J; bases not matched to a gene: 19. Germline-derived CDR1 and CDR2 are KGHDR and SFDVKD. The CDR3 covers 22 residues. The CDR3 DNA sequence: TGTGCCACCAGTGATTCGCCTAAATTTGCTAGCGGGGGGACTACTACCTACAATGAGCAGTTCTTC. As protein: CATSDSPKFASGGTTTYNEQFF.

J is TRBJ2-1 and V is TRBV7-9; 9 bases align to TRBD2. The length of the CDR3 is 17 residues. The ends lost 1 base at V and 8 bases at J; junction bases unmatched: 12. Looked up from germline, CDR1 is SEHNR and CDR2 is FQNEAQ (reference sequence). CDR3 loop: CASSLDGGPGLAYEQFF. The CDR3 region has the DNA TGTGCCAGCAGCTTAGACGGCGGTCCGGGACTAGCCTATGAGCAGTTCTTC.

The J gene is TRBJ1-2, the V gene TRBV5-1; D remains ambiguous. V lost 4 bases, J lost 2 bases, and 9 bases lay in between. Germline-derived CDR1 and CDR2 are SGHRS and YFSETQ. The CDR3 has 13 amino acids. DNA for the CDR3: TGCGCCAGCAGCGGCGGCAGGAACTATGGCTACACCTTC. Protein product: CASSGGRNYGYTF.

The sample holds a few counts of this clonotype. V usage is TRBV15 and J usage is TRBJ2-5; no firm D call. Germline V CDR1 and CDR2: LNHNV, YYDKDF (reference sequence). The CDR3 is 15 residues long. Deletions cut 0 bases from V and 3 bases from J, with 11 bases between. CDR3 amino acids: CATSRDPLIKETQYF. The DNA for the CDR3 is TGTGCCACCAGCAGAGATCCCCTAATCAAAGAGACCCAGTACTTC.

V usage is TRBV2 and J usage is TRBJ1-2; no clear D. The CDR3 is 15 amino acids. V gave up 5 bases and J gave up 3 bases, with 16 bases separating them. From germline, CDR1 is SNHLY and CDR2 FYNNEI. The CDR3, as DNA: TGTGCCAGCAGTCCTAGGCAGGCGGGGTACTATGGCTACACCTTC. Translating it yields CASSPRQAGYYGYTF.

In this sample, this clonotype turned up a few times. CDR3 loop: CASSFGAAVYEQYF. The CDR3 coding sequence is TGTGCCAGCAGTTTCGGAGCAGCCGTTTACGAGCAGTACTTC. The chain uses TRBV12-3 or TRBV12-4 and TRBJ2-7; no clear D gene. The CDR3 has 14 residues. V was cut by 3 bases and J by 4 bases, with 13 bases left in between.

The chain couples TRBV6-6 to TRBJ1-5; D perhaps matches TRBD1 (6 bases). Germline lookup yields CDR1 MNHNY and CDR2 SVGAGI (reference sequence). Trimming left V 2 bases short and J 9 bases short, with 11 bases between. The CDR3 extends over 13 amino acids. CDR3 coding DNA: TGTGCCAGCAGTTACGAGGGGGTCCGGCCCCAGCATTTT. This codes for CASSYEGVRPQHF.

The rearrangement joins TRBV12-1 to TRBJ2-1; the D call TRBD1 from the table was never checked on the DNA. TRBV12-1 is a pseudogene locus. This CDR3 contains 16 residues. As DNA, the CDR3 is TGTGCCAGCAGCGCCCATGACAGGAATGCCTACAATGAGCAGTTCTTC. Its translation: CASSAHDRNAYNEQFF.

This clonotype was seen more than once but under ten times. This sequence joins TRBV24-1 and TRBJ2-1, with 8 positions matching TRBD1. This CDR3 is built from 16 residues. Germline V gene sequence: CDR1 KGHDR, CDR2 SFDVKD. J lost 5 bases, V lost 4 bases, and 9 bases had no gene match. The CDR3 nucleotides are TGTGCCACCAGTGACCGGACAGGGAAGGATCACAATGAGCAGTTCTTC. Its protein product is CATSDRTGKDHNEQFF.

This rearrangement joins TRBV20-1 to TRBJ2-7; 9 positions agree with TRBD2. J was trimmed by 3 bases and V by 5 bases; bases with no gene match: 8. Germline-derived CDR1 and CDR2 are DFQATT and SNEGSKA (reference sequence). The CDR3 has 14 amino acids. CDR3 DNA sequence: TGCAGTGCTCCTCCATTTAGCGGGAGCTACGAGCAGTACTTC. This encodes CSAPPFSGSYEQYF.

This rearrangement joins TRBV4-2 to TRBJ2-7; 9 positions match TRBD2. Germline CDR1 and CDR2: LGHNA and YNFKEQ. The V and J ends lost 1 base and 0 bases, in that order; junction bases with no gene match: 7. CDR3 size: 17 residues. This CDR3 reads CASSQGRRGGASYEQYF. The CDR3 DNA reads TGTGCCAGCAGCCAAGGACGGCGCGGGGGGGCCTCCTACGAGCAGTACTTC.

This clonotype was counted between two and nine times. The CDR3 region has the DNA TGTGCCAGCAGTCCTCACACTGAAGCTTTCTTT. Translation gives CASSPHTEAFF. This sequence joins TRBV6-2 or TRBV6-3 and TRBJ1-1; D uncertain. Germline lookup yields CDR1 MNHEY and CDR2 SVGEGT. CDR3 length: 11 amino acids. The ends were cut back, 5 bases at V and 3 bases at J, with 4 bases in the middle.

The chain is built from TRBV12-3 or TRBV12-4 and TRBJ2-7, with 8 bases identical to TRBD2. The ends lost 5 bases at V and 3 bases at J; junction bases unmatched: 3. This CDR3 is 13 amino acids long. CDR3 protein: CASSPLAVYEQYF. As DNA, the CDR3 is TGTGCCAGCAGTCCACTAGCGGTCTACGAGCAGTACTTC.

The J gene is TRBJ1-1, the V gene TRBV30, with D unclear. The germline V and J ends were trimmed by 8 bases and 2 bases, with 15 bases remaining between them. Germline loops: CDR1 GTSNPN, CDR2 SVGIG (reference sequence). The CDR3 extends over 13 amino acids. CDR3 sequence: CARYGLRNTEAFF. The CDR3 DNA reads TGTGCCCGATACGGACTGAGAAACACTGAAGCTTTCTTT.

This chain joins TRBV20-1 and TRBJ2-1; no firm D call. Germline V gives CDR1 DFQATT, CDR2 SNEGSKA (reference sequence). The germline V and J ends were trimmed by 5 bases and 9 bases, with 20 bases remaining between them. This CDR3 is built from 14 residues. Here the CDR3 reads CSAPTGLSFGEQFF. In DNA form, the CDR3 reads TGCAGTGCTCCAACGGGTCTATCCTTTGGTGAGCAGTTCTTC.

The table lists this clonotype with many counts. This chain uses TRBV28 with TRBJ2-5; 8 bases are a match to TRBD1. The germline CDR1 and CDR2 sequences are MDHEN and SYDVKM. V was clipped by 2 bases and J by 5 bases; unmatched bases: 7. The CDR3 totals 15 residues. As DNA, the CDR3 is TGTGCCAGCAGTTTACACCGGGACAGGTGGGAGACCCAGTACTTC. Translation: CASSLHRDRWETQYF.

The chain joins TRBV7-9 to TRBJ2-5; D not certain. The CDR3 is 11 amino acids. CDR1 and CDR2 (germline): SEHNR, FQNEAQ (reference sequence). The V gene lost 8 bases and the J gene lost 2 bases, with 6 bases spanning the gap. The CDR3 region has the DNA TGTGCCAGCCAGGAGCAAGAGACCCAGTACTTC. Protein product: CASQEQETQYF.

The rearrangement uses TRBV7-2 and TRBJ2-7; 9 nucleotides align to TRBD1. There are 16 residues in the CDR3. J gave up 2 bases and V 3 bases, and 8 bases lay outside the gene matches. Germline assignment: CDR1 SGHTA and CDR2 FQGNSA. The CDR3 is CASSLGGQGKAYEQYF. As DNA, the CDR3 is TGTGCCAGCAGCTTGGGGGGACAGGGAAAAGCCTACGAGCAGTACTTC.

V gene TRBV10-3 combines with J gene TRBJ2-3; 9 nucleotides agree with TRBD1. This CDR3 has 17 amino acids. The germline CDR1 and CDR2 sequences are ENHRY and SYGVKD. Trimming at V came to 3 bases and at J to 3 bases, leaving 10 bases not matched to a gene. In DNA, the CDR3 is TGTGCCATCAGTGACCGGGGACAGGGCCCCTCTACAGATACGCAGTATTTT. It is translated as CAISDRGQGPSTDTQYF.

This clonotype was observed a few times. The CDR3 reads CASSETPGTSGSRSTDTQYF. The DNA for the CDR3 is TGTGCCAGCAGCGAGACCCCCGGGACTAGCGGGAGTCGGAGCACAGATACGCAGTATTTT. The chain links TRBV9 to TRBJ2-3; 14 positions agree with TRBD2. Germline V CDR1 and CDR2: SGDLS, YYNGEE. This CDR3 region has 20 residues. V shed 3 bases, J shed 0 bases, and the junction held 12 bases outside the gene matches.

A few counts support this clonotype. This chain uses TRBV30 with TRBJ2-5, with 7 bases lining up with TRBD2. The V gene's germline CDR1 is GTSNPN and CDR2 SVGIG (reference sequence). The CDR3 has 14 amino acids. Losses at the gene ends were 0 bases for V and 5 bases for J; bases not matched to a gene: 6. The CDR3 DNA sequence: TGTGCCTGGAGTGTACGGAGGACTAGGGAGACCCAGTACTTC. It is translated as CAWSVRRTRETQYF.

The rearrangement links TRBV4-1 to TRBJ1-1, with a weak D call TRBD1 (6 bases). CDR3 size: 16 residues. Deletions cut 3 bases from V and 2 bases from J, with 16 bases between. Germline CDR1 reads MGHRA; CDR2 reads YSYEKL. DNA for the CDR3: TGCGCCAGCAGCCAGGTTGTCTGGGGGCGCAACACTGAAGCTTTCTTT. It specifies CASSQVVWGRNTEAFF.